This TCR beta chain was profiled in a study of T cell responses to AZD1222 COVID-19 vaccine. Study results and limitations: The donor cohort was predominantly white British with a female majority, and clonal diversity may have been underestimated. Across the whole spike, CD4 TCRs peaked at regions 160-218 and 743-854.

Of note for this clone: Its antigen is unidentified.

Only in-frame clones appear in the TCRdb table, and some are missing; sequencing was by immunoSEQ multiplex PCR. The data show about 25,000 clones, with around 87% seen just once and 30% to 40% held by the top ten. The germline gives CDR1 SGHRS, CDR2 YFSETQ. The CDR3 consists of 12 residues. With 0 bases removed from V and 10 bases from J, the gap between germline ends came to 8 bases. Second-dose intervals of approximately 4 or approximately 12 weeks were pooled. This chain joins TRBV5-1 and TRBJ2-1; tentative D call: TRBD2 (6 bases). The input for sequencing was peripheral blood, taken 28 days after the second AZD1222 dose. The receptor was derived from an adult who received the AZD1222 COVID-19 vaccine. The CDR3 sequence is CASSLGAGEQFF. As DNA, the CDR3 is TGCGCCAGCAGCTTGGGAGCGGGCGAGCAGTTCTTC.